The present T cell receptor (beta chain) was sequenced within a study of siplizumab effects on memory and regulatory T cells. Study background: Siplizumab-free reactions were matched to around 0.99 ug/mL siplizumab reactions in paired mixed lymphocyte cultures. Study-wide points: Assignment of a naive or memory phenotype failed for roughly 75-95% of the proliferating CD4+ or CD8+ clones. The study found that siplizumab significantly reduced alloreactive sequences traceable to unstimulated CD4+ memory cells. Sequences below about 10^-5 frequency were poorly captured. As a result, only a minor fraction of alloreactive clones mapped to unstimulated subsets.

The cells of the mixed lymphocyte reaction underwent a roughly 6-day coculture at 37°C. CDR3 length: 16 residues. Trimming cost V 4 bases and J 2 bases; bases outside gene matches: 11. Germline V gene lookup returns CDR1 SGDLS and CDR2 YYNGEE. This clone was observed a handful of times. Antigen specificity is unknown. Method: immunoSEQ multiplex PCR; TCRdb's copy keeps in-frame clones and lacks some. The table lists some 15,000 clones, about 50% of them singletons. This sequence was found in a human donor in good health; the cells came from an allogeneic mixed lymphocyte reaction. The V gene is TRBV9, the J gene TRBJ2-5, with 7 nucleotides matching TRBD1. Sequenced input: CFSE-low (dividing) CD4+ T cells sorted from an allogeneic mixed lymphocyte reaction. CDR3 protein: CASSLTPTGPQETQYF. CDR3 nucleotide sequence: TGTGCCAGCAGCCTGACTCCGACAGGGCCTCAAGAGACCCAGTACTTC. Complete variable domain (other parts from reference TRBV9 and TRBJ2-5): DSGVTQTPKHLITATGQRVTLRCSPRSGDLSVYWYQQSLDQGLQFLIQYYNGEERAKGNILERFSAQQFPDLHSELNLSSLELGDSALYFCASSLTPTGPQETQYFGPGTRLLVL.